This T cell receptor beta chain was recovered during a study of blood T cells in healthy people across ages. Study-level points and caveats: In older individuals, TCR beta diversity per million T cells was lower, falling roughly linearly with age.

Every donor provided around 9.3 milliliters of peripheral blood. Combining a sample-barcoded 5' primer with a J-beta primer mix, a second PCR ran for 7 to 11 cycles. MiXCR was run by TCRdb on the 5' RACE reads, yielding one entry per CDR3 protein. This sample has roughly 1,300,000 distinct CDR3 sequences, with 59% found just once. Concerning this clonotype itself: Its antigen is still unknown.

In germline, CDR1 is MDHEN, CDR2 SYDVKM. V was cut by 2 bases and J by 8 bases, with 12 bases left in between. CDR3 length: 14 residues. The sequence came from a man aged 18 to 35 in good health. The gene calls are TRBV28 and TRBJ1-4; D is unresolved. Sequencing input: blood. CDR3 nucleotide sequence: TGTGCCAGCAGTTTACATGGGGTGTTGGAAAAACTGTTTTTT. It is translated as CASSLHGVLEKLFF.